This TCR beta chain was retrieved from a study of blood T cell repertoires in COVID-19. Overall study: The analysed material was cDNA or gDNA that came from T cells, B-cell-depleted T cells, or PBMCs.

This CDR3 comprises 18 residues. Germline assignment: CDR1 SGDLS and CDR2 YYNGEE. With 0 bases removed from V and 1 base from J, the gap between germline ends came to 18 bases. In the authors' methods: Estimation of nucleated cell counts relied on the amplification of reference gene primers. Libraries were prepared by immunoSEQ multiplex PCR; TCRdb keeps only in-frame clonotypes and omits some of them. V and J calls and clone size come straight from that table; D and trimming were deduced from the DNA. The sample lists some 140,000 clones, 79% seen once, with approximately 3.6% in the top ten. The origin of this receptor is a man in his fifties or sixties with acute or convalescent COVID-19. The chain uses TRBV9 and TRBJ2-3; weak D call: TRBD1 (6 bases). Sequenced sample: peripheral blood. The CDR3 sequence is CASSVVPEAGAGTDTQYF. CDR3 bases: TGTGCCAGCAGCGTAGTCCCGGAGGCAGGGGCCGGCACAGATACGCAGTATTTT.